The TCR beta chain under discussion was sequenced for a study of blood T cell repertoires in COVID-19. Study context: COVID-19 samples from acute and convalescent phases originated in the United States, Italy and Spain. PBMCs, B-cell-depleted T cells, or T cells were the source of the cDNA or gDNA that made up the material.

Original methodology: Amplified reference gene primers provided the basis for estimating nucleated cell counts. Here immunoSEQ multiplex PCR was the method, and the copy in TCRdb shows in-frame clones only, minus some. V, J and clone size derive from that table, while D and trimming were established from the DNA sequence. The sample lists about 14,000 clones, around 73% occurring once. Germline CDR1 and CDR2: LNHDA and SQIVND (reference sequence). Unmatched junction bases numbered 10, after V lost 4 bases and J lost 15 bases. The CDR3 has 13 amino acids. This receptor was obtained from a man between 70 and 80 years old with acute or convalescent COVID-19. Sequencing input: peripheral blood. The rearrangement uses TRBV19 and TRBJ2-1; TRBD2 matches 9 bases. The CDR3 sequence: CASSTFGAGGLFF. CDR3 DNA: TGTGCCAGTAGTACGTTCGGGGCGGGAGGGCTGTTCTTC.